This TCR beta chain was observed in a study of blood T cell repertoires in COVID-19. About this clone itself: The same CDR3 also results from other DNA sequences found in this sample.

Germline V CDR1 and CDR2: SEHNR, FQNEAQ (reference sequence). Trimming left V 2 bases short and J 5 bases short, with 12 bases between. The CDR3 covers 14 residues. Original processing methods: Estimated nucleated cell counts came from reference gene primer amplification. Profiling relied on immunoSEQ multiplex PCR, and the TCRdb table lists in-frame clones only, not all of them. V, J and clone size reflect that table, while D and trimming were determined from the DNA. The sample lists 260,000 or so clones; 84% were seen once. Specimen: peripheral blood. The rearrangement uses TRBV7-9 and TRBJ2-5; perhaps TRBD2 as D (6 bases). The sequence came from a human donor in a cohort sampled during active COVID-19. The CDR3 loop is CASSLSTGEETQYF. The CDR3, as DNA: TGTGCCAGCAGCTTATCGACGGGAGAGGAGACCCAGTACTTC.